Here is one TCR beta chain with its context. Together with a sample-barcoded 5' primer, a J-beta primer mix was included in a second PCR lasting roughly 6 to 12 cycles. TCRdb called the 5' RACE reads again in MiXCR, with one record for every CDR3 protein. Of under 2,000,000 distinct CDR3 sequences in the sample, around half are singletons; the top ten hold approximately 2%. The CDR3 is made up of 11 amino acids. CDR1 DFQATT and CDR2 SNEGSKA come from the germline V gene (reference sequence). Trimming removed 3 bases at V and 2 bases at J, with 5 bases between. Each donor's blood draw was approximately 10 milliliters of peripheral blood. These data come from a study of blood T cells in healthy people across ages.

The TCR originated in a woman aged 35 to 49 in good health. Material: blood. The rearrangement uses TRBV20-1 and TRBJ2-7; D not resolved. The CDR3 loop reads CSASDTYEQYF. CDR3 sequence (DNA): TGCAGTGCTAGTGACACCTACGAGCAGTACTTC.